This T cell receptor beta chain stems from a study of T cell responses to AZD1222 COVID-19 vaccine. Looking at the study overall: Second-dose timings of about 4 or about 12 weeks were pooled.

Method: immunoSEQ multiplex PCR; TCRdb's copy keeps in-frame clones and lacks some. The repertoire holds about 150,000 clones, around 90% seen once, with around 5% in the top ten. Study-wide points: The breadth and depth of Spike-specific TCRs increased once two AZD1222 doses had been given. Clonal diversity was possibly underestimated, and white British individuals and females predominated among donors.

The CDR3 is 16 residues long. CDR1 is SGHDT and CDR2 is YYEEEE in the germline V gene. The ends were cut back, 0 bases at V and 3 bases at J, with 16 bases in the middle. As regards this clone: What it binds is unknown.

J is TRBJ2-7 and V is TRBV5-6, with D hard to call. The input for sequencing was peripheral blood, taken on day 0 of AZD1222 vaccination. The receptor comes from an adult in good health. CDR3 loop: CASSLGAKLPIYEQYF. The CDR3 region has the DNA TGTGCCAGCAGCTTGGGGGCGAAGCTCCCAATCTACGAGCAGTACTTC.